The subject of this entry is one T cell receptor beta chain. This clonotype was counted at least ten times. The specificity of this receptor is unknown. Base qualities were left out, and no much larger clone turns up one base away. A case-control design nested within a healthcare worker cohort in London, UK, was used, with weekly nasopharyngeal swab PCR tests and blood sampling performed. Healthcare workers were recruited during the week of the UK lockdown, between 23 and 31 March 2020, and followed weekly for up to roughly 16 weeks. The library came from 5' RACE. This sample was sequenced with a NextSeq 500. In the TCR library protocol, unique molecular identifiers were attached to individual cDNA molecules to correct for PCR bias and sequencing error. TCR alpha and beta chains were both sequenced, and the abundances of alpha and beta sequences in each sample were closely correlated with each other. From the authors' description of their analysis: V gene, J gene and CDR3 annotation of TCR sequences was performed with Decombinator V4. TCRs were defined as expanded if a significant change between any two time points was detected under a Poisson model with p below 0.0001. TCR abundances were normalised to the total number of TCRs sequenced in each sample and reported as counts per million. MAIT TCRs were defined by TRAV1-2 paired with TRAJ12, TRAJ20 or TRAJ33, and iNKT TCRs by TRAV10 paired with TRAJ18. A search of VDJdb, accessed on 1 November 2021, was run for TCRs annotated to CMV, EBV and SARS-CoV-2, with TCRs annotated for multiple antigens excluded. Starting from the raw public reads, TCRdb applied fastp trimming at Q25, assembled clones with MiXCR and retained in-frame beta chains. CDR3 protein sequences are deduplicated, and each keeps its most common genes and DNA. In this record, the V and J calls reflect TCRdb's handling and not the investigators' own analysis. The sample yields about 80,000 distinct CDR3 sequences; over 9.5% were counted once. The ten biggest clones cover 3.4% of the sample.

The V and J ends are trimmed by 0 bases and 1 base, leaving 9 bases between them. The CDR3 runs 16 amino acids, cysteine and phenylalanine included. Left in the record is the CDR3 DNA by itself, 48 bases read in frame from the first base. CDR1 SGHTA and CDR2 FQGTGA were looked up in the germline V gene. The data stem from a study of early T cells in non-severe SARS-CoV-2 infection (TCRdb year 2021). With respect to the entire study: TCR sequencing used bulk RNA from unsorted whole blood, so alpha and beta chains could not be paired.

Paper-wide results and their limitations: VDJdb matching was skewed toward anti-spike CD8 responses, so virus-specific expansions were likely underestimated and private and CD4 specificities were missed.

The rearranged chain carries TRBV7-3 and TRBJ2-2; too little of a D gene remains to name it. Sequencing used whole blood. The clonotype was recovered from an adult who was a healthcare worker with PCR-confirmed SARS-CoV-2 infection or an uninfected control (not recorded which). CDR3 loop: CASSLTNTRNTGELFF. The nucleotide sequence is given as TGTGCCAGCAGCTTAACTAATACAAGGAACACCGGGGAGCTGTTTTTT.